The rows below give T cell receptor beta chains drawn from one sample of a study of cytomegalovirus exposure and HLA in healthy donors. This table comes from immunoSEQ multiplex PCR, and its TCRdb copy is limited to in-frame clones, with some not included. Of roughly 120,000 clones in the sample, roughly 73% are singletons; the top ten hold roughly 0.9%. Material: PBMCs. These receptors originate from a woman in her 30s in good health and CMV-seronegative. Each CDR3 is given with its conserved first and last residue. Each record gives: J gene, V gene, clone size, D gene, CDR3 DNA, CDR3 protein. A D gene is named only where the DNA matches it firmly. Clone size is given for some rows only: seen once, a few or many times, or a class if the clone is expanded.

TRBJ2-7,TRBV5-4,.,TRBD1,TGTGCCAGCAGCGCTAAGGACAGGTACGAGCAGTACTTC,CASSAKDRYEQYF
TRBJ2-3,TRBV2,.,.,TGTGCCAGCAAACATACAGATAGCACAGATACGCAGTATTTT,CASKHTDSTDTQYF
TRBJ2-5,TRBV27,.,TRBD2,TGTGCCAGCAGTCCAAGACTAGCGGGGGGCCAAGAGACCCAGTACTTC,CASSPRLAGGQETQYF
TRBJ1-2,TRBV11-1,.,TRBD1,TGTGCCAGCAGCTTTGACAGGGCGGGCGATGGCTACACCTTC,CASSFDRAGDGYTF
TRBJ2-1,TRBV5-8,few,TRBD1,TGTGCCAGCAGCCAGCCGGACAGGGGAGGTTACAATGAGCAGTTCTTC,CASSQPDRGGYNEQFF
TRBJ2-1,TRBV2,few,.,TGTGCCAGCAGTGGCAGGGCTGAGCAGTTCTTC,CASSGRAEQFF
TRBJ2-7,TRBV30,few,.,TGTGCCTGGAGTTCCACAGTAAGCTCCTACGAGCAGTACTTC,CAWSSTVSSYEQYF
TRBJ1-5,TRBV7-2,.,.,TGTGCCAGCAGCCGCAGGGTGGGTGGCATCCAGCCCCAGCATTTT,CASSRRVGGIQPQHF
TRBJ1-2,TRBV16,.,.,TGTGCCAGCGTTGACAGGTTTAACTATGGCTACACCTTC,CASVDRFNYGYTF
TRBJ2-7,TRBV5-4,.,.,TGTGCCAGCAGTCTGGCTTCCTACGAGCAGTACTTC,CASSLASYEQYF
TRBJ2-5,TRBV7-9,.,.,TGTGCCAGCAGCTTAGGCGGGTGGGAGACCCAGTACTTC,CASSLGGWETQYF
TRBJ2-7,TRBV4-2,few,.,TGTGCCAGCAGCCAAGAAAGAACAGCCTACGAGCAGTACTTC,CASSQERTAYEQYF
TRBJ2-6,TRBV5-4,.,TRBD1,TGTGCCAGCAGCACGGACAGGGATAGGTCTGGGGCCAACGTCCTGACTTTC,CASSTDRDRSGANVLTF
TRBJ2-7,TRBV7-9,.,TRBD2,TGTGCCAGCAGCTTAACGCGGGGGGGAGGAGAGCAGTACTTC,CASSLTRGGGEQYF
TRBJ1-1,TRBV11-2,.,.,TGTGCCAGCAGCTTAGACTCCTCGACTAACACTGAAGCTTTCTTT,CASSLDSSTNTEAFF
TRBJ2-2,TRBV29-1,.,.,TGCAGCGTTGAGACAGTGGCGAACACCGGGGAGCTGTTTTTT,CSVETVANTGELFF
TRBJ2-2,TRBV11-3,once,.,TGTGCCAGCAGCACCCAGGGCGGGGAGCTGTTTTTT,CASSTQGGELFF
TRBJ2-1,TRBV5-1,.,.,TGCGCCAGCGGGCAGGGGTACAATGAGCAGTTCTTC,CASGQGYNEQFF
TRBJ2-7,TRBV4-3,.,.,TGCGCCAGCAGCCAAGATCCCGCTAGCTCCTACGAGCAGTACTTC,CASSQDPASSYEQYF
TRBJ1-1,TRBV13,.,.,TGTGCCAGCAGCCAACCCGACAGTAGAGCTTTCTTT,CASSQPDSRAFF
TRBJ2-1,TRBV7-9,few,TRBD1,TGTGCCAGCAGCAGCCGGACAGGGGTTGCCAATGAGCAGTTCTTC,CASSSRTGVANEQFF
TRBJ1-2,TRBV6-1,.,.,TGTGCCAGCAGGATTACAGTGAACTATGGCTACACCTTC,CASRITVNYGYTF
TRBJ1-2,TRBV5-1,once,.,TGCGCCAGCAGCGACCGGGGGTATGGCTACACCTTC,CASSDRGYGYTF
TRBJ2-3,TRBV5-8,few,.,TGTGCCAGCAGCTCCTCTCTCAGACAGTTTTTAACAGATACGCAGTATTTT,CASSSSLRQFLTDTQYF
TRBJ1-2,TRBV19,.,TRBD1,TGTGCCAGTGCTCCTCGGACAGGGCCAGTTAGCTATGGCTACACCTTC,CASAPRTGPVSYGYTF
TRBJ2-7,TRBV5-1,.,.,TGCGCCAGCAGCATGGCGGGAAGAACCTACGAGCAGTACTTC,CASSMAGRTYEQYF
TRBJ2-1,TRBV9,.,TRBD1,TGTGCCAGCAGCTCGGGACAGCACAATGAGCAGTTCTTC,CASSSGQHNEQFF
TRBJ1-1,TRBV7-9,.,.,TGTTCCAGCAGCTTAGAAGGAGTAGGACAAATGAAGACTGAAGCTTTCTTT,CSSSLEGVGQMKTEAFF
TRBJ2-7,TRBV5-1,.,.,TGCGCCAGCAGCTTGGGGGCAGGGGTAATCTACGAGCAGTACTTC,CASSLGAGVIYEQYF
TRBJ2-7,TRBV30,.,TRBD2,TGTGCCTGGAGTCGGACTAGCGGGAGCCAGCAGTACTTC,CAWSRTSGSQQYF
TRBJ2-7,TRBV29-1,.,.,TGCAGCGTTGTCACAGGGTGGGACGAGCAGTACTTC,CSVVTGWDEQYF
TRBJ2-3,TRBV10-3,.,TRBD1,TGTGCCATCAGTGCGCGGACAGGGGACGATACGCAGTATTTT,CAISARTGDDTQYF
TRBJ1-2,TRBV7-6,.,TRBD1,TGTGCCAGCAGCGACAGGGGATCGTATGGCTACACCTTC,CASSDRGSYGYTF
TRBJ2-1,TRBV10-3,.,TRBD2,TGTGCCATCAGTCCACTAGCGGGGGGATCCAATGAGCAGTTCTTC,CAISPLAGGSNEQFF